Following are 14 T cell receptor beta chains from one sample sequenced in a study of vaccination and CD4 T cells after COVID-19. The Oncomine TCR Beta short-read assay generated sequence data from the DNA of cultured CD4+ T cells. Using its own MiXCR run on the PCR reads, TCRdb lists one record per CDR3 protein. The table shows more than 15,000 distinct CDR3 sequences, with more than 40% occurring only once. Their antigens are not known. Treatment indicated: 10-day PBMC culture with coronavirus spike peptide pools or control peptides (ViraFEST assay). The sample here was CD4+ T cells from blood, cultured in vitro, taken before SARS-CoV-2 vaccination. These receptors all come from a human donor who had recovered from COVID-19.

This rearrangement joins TRBV20-1 to TRBJ2-1; no clear D. This CDR3 is built from 13 residues. Trimming left V 4 bases short and J 9 bases short, with 16 bases between. Per the germline V gene, CDR1 is DFQATT and CDR2 is SNEGSKA (reference sequence). CDR3 protein: CSATLHSSGEQFF. CDR3 DNA sequence: TGCAGTGCTACTCTACACTCATCGGGTGAGCAGTTCTTC.

By proportion, this clonotype is medium-sized (0.01 to 0.1%). The chain recombines TRBV20-1 with TRBJ1-5; D is ambiguous. Trimming cost V 2 bases and J 1 base, with 9 bases left between them. The V gene's germline CDR1 is DFQATT and CDR2 SNEGSKA (reference sequence). The CDR3 is made up of 14 amino acids. CDR3 coding DNA: TGCAGTGCTAGACCGGGGATAAGCAATCAGCCCCAGCATTTT. Its protein is CSARPGISNQPQHF.

The chain carries TRBV27 and TRBJ1-1; maybe TRBD1 (5 bases). Germline V gives CDR1 MNHEY, CDR2 SMNVEV (reference sequence). The CDR3 covers 15 residues. Trimming shortened V by 0 bases and J by 0 bases, and 8 bases separated the two germline ends. For the CDR3, the DNA is TGTGCCAGCAGTTTATCTGGGGGTTTGAACACTGAAGCTTTCTTT. Protein: CASSLSGGLNTEAFF.

This clonotype has only a few counts. V is TRBV6-1 and J is TRBJ2-2; D ambiguous. The CDR3 contains 11 residues. Germline-derived CDR1 and CDR2 are MNHNS and SASEGT. Trimming took off 8 bases at V and 7 bases at J, with 8 bases between the two ends. This CDR3 reads CASRLVGELFF. CDR3 sequence (DNA): TGTGCCAGCCGATTAGTCGGGGAGCTGTTTTTT.

J is TRBJ1-2 and V is TRBV6-1; no reliable D call. Germline V gene lookup returns CDR1 MNHNS and CDR2 SASEGT. This CDR3 spans 14 amino acids. V lost 7 bases, J lost 4 bases, and 16 bases lay in between. CDR3 nucleotides: TGTGCCAGCAAGGGAAACGTCCGGGGCTATGGCTACACCTTC. Its protein is CASKGNVRGYGYTF.

V is TRBV19 and J is TRBJ2-5, with D perhaps TRBD1 or TRBD2 (7 bases each). V lost 3 bases to trimming and J lost 5 bases, with 16 bases between them. The germline gives CDR1 LNHDA, CDR2 SQIVND (reference sequence). CDR3 length: 15 amino acids. CDR3 protein: CASSIQGGARETQYF. CDR3 DNA sequence: TGTGCCAGTAGTATCCAGGGGGGGGCCCGGGAGACCCAGTACTTC.

This rearrangement joins TRBV27 to TRBJ1-3; perhaps TRBD1 as D (5 bases). The germline CDR1 and CDR2 sequences are MNHEY and SMNVEV (reference sequence). With 2 bases removed from V and 2 bases from J, the gap between germline ends came to 7 bases. CDR3 length: 14 amino acids. The CDR3 loop is CASSLGGAGNTIYF. For the CDR3, the DNA is TGTGCCAGCAGTTTAGGGGGGGCTGGAAACACCATATATTTT.

The chain recombines TRBV28 with TRBJ1-1; a possible D gene is TRBD1 (6 bases). The CDR3 is 16 residues long. V was trimmed by 2 bases and J by 2 bases, leaving 15 bases between them. Per the germline V gene, CDR1 is MDHEN and CDR2 is SYDVKM. The CDR3 protein is CASSLTYRDHNTEAFF. The CDR3, as DNA: TGTGCCAGCAGTTTAACTTACAGGGACCATAACACTGAAGCTTTCTTT. The variable domain in full, with the rest retrieved from reference TRBV28 and TRBJ1-1, is DVKVTQSSRYLVKRTGEKVFLECVQDMDHENMFWYRQDPGLGLRLIYFSYDVKMKEKGDIPEGYSVSREKKERFSLILESASTNQTSMYLCASSLTYRDHNTEAFFGQGTRLTVV.

This chain connects TRBV7-2 to TRBJ1-3, with D maybe TRBD1 (5 bases). The CDR3 has 16 amino acids. CDR1 and CDR2 (germline): SGHTA, FQGNSA. Deletions cut 2 bases from V and 0 bases from J, with 11 bases between. The chain's CDR3 is CASSLIGQGSGNTIYF. The CDR3 DNA sequence: TGTGCCAGCAGCTTAATCGGGCAGGGCTCTGGAAACACCATATATTTT.

V and J are TRBV4-1 and TRBJ1-1; D possibly corresponds to TRBD1 (6 bases). Germline V lookup: CDR1 MGHRA, CDR2 YSYEKL. The CDR3 totals 14 residues. V was clipped by 3 bases and J by 7 bases, with 15 bases between them. The CDR3 DNA reads as TGCGCCAGCAGCCATCCGGGCAGGGGACTTGAAGCTTTCTTT. This codes for CASSHPGRGLEAFF.

This clonotype has only a few counts. The CDR3 DNA sequence: TGTGCCACCAGTTGGCGGGACACCGGGGAGCTGTTTTTT. Its translation is CATSWRDTGELFF. The V and J genes are TRBV24-1 and TRBJ2-2; weak D call: TRBD2 (5 bases). CDR3 length equals 13 residues. Trimming cost V 6 bases and J 3 bases, with 7 bases left between them. Germline V lookup: CDR1 KGHDR, CDR2 SFDVKD.

J is TRBJ2-5 and V is TRBV5-1, with D maybe TRBD2 (5 bases). Trimming removed 3 bases at V and 5 bases at J, with 14 bases between. The CDR3 covers 14 residues. CDR1 and CDR2 from the germline V gene are SGHRS and YFSETQ. CDR3 sequence: CASSSERSWETQYF. CDR3 in DNA: TGCGCCAGCAGCTCCGAGCGGTCCTGGGAGACCCAGTACTTC.

This sequence joins TRBV24-1 and TRBJ2-7; D is possibly TRBD2 (6 bases). Germline V gene data show CDR1 as KGHDR and CDR2 as SFDVKD. V shed 6 bases and J shed 2 bases, with 13 bases lying between them. The CDR3 is made up of 14 amino acids. CDR3 in amino acids: CATSPSRGTYEQYF. The CDR3, as DNA: TGTGCCACCAGTCCTTCGCGGGGAACCTACGAGCAGTACTTC.

The J gene is TRBJ2-3, the V gene TRBV6-1; a weak D match, TRBD2 (6 bases). The CDR3 extends over 14 amino acids. V dropped 4 bases and J dropped 0 bases, with 8 bases sitting between them. Germline V gives CDR1 MNHNS, CDR2 SASEGT. CDR3 nucleotides: TGTGCCAGCAGTGCTCGGGGGAGCACAGATACGCAGTATTTT. Translated: CASSARGSTDTQYF.